There are a few counts of the clone carrying this TCR beta chain. This record comes from a study of blood T cell repertoires in COVID-19. About the study: The samples span acute and convalescent COVID-19 from the United States, Italy and Spain.

Clones were read by immunoSEQ multiplex PCR, and TCRdb kept only the in-frame ones, dropping some. Found here are roughly 100,000 clones, 88% of them singletons; the top ten hold less than 4%. The germline V gene has CDR1 SQVTM and CDR2 ANQGSEA. The CDR3 covers 12 residues. The trim removed 7 bases at V and 5 bases at J, leaving 3 bases unmatched. V is TRBV29-1 and J is TRBJ1-5; 9 nucleotides align to TRBD1. This TCR was sampled from a human donor in a cohort sampled during active COVID-19. What was sequenced was peripheral blood. The CDR3 sequence is CSGRQGDQPQHF. The CDR3 nucleotides read TGCAGCGGACGACAGGGGGATCAGCCCCAGCATTTT.